These 25 T cell receptor beta chains were all obtained from the same sample, sequenced in a study of blood T cells in healthy people across ages. A sample-barcoded 5' primer and a J-beta primer mix were used in a second PCR of about 7 to 12 cycles. TCRdb reprocessed the 5' RACE reads with MiXCR, giving one entry per CDR3 protein. This sample has 650,000 to 950,000 distinct CDR3 sequences, with 40% to 50% found just once. Sequencing was done on a sample of blood. Source of these receptors: a man aged 55 to 69 in good health.

The chain has TRBV20-1 and TRBJ1-1; D gene unclear. Trimming removed 1 base at V and 3 bases at J, with 6 bases between. The germline V gene has CDR1 DFQATT and CDR2 SNEGSKA (reference sequence). This CDR3 has 12 amino acids. CDR3 in DNA: TGCAGTGCTAGAGTGGGAGACACTGAAGCTTTCTTT. It specifies CSARVGDTEAFF.

The count of this clonotype is one. The rearrangement links TRBV7-9 to TRBJ2-3; 9 bases fit TRBD2. Trimming at V came to 3 bases and at J to 5 bases, leaving 18 bases not matched to a gene. CDR3 size: 19 residues. Looked up from germline, CDR1 is SEHNR and CDR2 is FQNEAQ (reference sequence). CDR3 in DNA: TGTGCCAGCAGCTTCTTCCTCTCGTTTCTAGCGGGGCCTGAAGATACGCAGTATTTT. It encodes CASSFFLSFLAGPEDTQYF.

The chain carries TRBV20-1 and TRBJ2-3; TRBD2 is a possible D gene (5 bases). V dropped 6 bases and J dropped 8 bases, with 21 bases sitting between them. Germline V gene lookup returns CDR1 DFQATT and CDR2 SNEGSKA (reference sequence). The CDR3 totals 14 residues. CDR3 DNA: TGCAGTGCGCGAACTAGTTCGGTGGGTCGTACGCAGTATTTT. Amino acids: CSARTSSVGRTQYF.

This clonotype was recorded a few times. The V call is TRBV7-2, the J call TRBJ1-2; D unclear. CDR1 is SGHTA and CDR2 is FQGNSA in the germline V gene. Trimming removed 5 bases at V and 8 bases at J, with 12 bases between. The CDR3 is 12 amino acids. The CDR3 nucleotides read TGTGCCAGCAGCCTGGGCTTGGGGGGCTACACCTTC. It specifies CASSLGLGGYTF.

The chain couples TRBV7-2 to TRBJ1-6; 7 nucleotides align to TRBD1. The J segment lost 10 bases and the V segment lost 4 bases, leaving 19 bases of the junction unmatched. The CDR3 sequence is 18 residues long. Per germline, CDR1 SGHTA and CDR2 FQGNSA. In DNA, the CDR3 is TGTGCCAGCAGCTCAACCCTATCGATTCGACAGGGAGACTCACCCCTCCACTTT. It translates to CASSSTLSIRQGDSPLHF.

CDR3 in amino acids: CASSYKAGTDTQYF. The CDR3 DNA sequence: TGTGCCAGCAGTTATAAGGCGGGCACAGATACGCAGTATTTT. This rearrangement joins TRBV6-5 to TRBJ2-3, with D unresolved. This CDR3 is 14 amino acids long. The V end lost 3 bases, the J end lost 1 base, and 8 bases lay between the germline ends. Germline-derived CDR1 and CDR2 are MNHEY and SVGAGI.

The chain uses TRBV25-1 and TRBJ2-5; D uncertain. This CDR3 is built from 14 residues. Trimming removed 0 bases from V and 11 bases from J, with 16 bases in between. Germline CDR1 MGHDK, CDR2 SYGVNS. The CDR3 sequence is CASSEYNASLEQYF. CDR3 coding DNA: TGTGCCAGCAGTGAATATAACGCGTCCTTGGAGCAGTACTTC.

This clonotype was detected only once. The gene calls are TRBV20-1 and TRBJ1-4; tentative D call: TRBD1 (5 bases). CDR3 length equals 16 residues. The germline gives CDR1 DFQATT, CDR2 SNEGSKA (reference sequence). The V end was cut by 3 bases, the J end by 1 base, with 15 bases between. CDR3 residues: CSARGGGRGTNEKLFF. In DNA form, the CDR3 reads TGCAGTGCTAGGGGGGGGGGAAGGGGAACTAATGAAAAACTGTTTTTT.

The V and J genes are TRBV6-1 and TRBJ1-1, with D uncertain. Germline values: CDR1 MNHNS, CDR2 SASEGT. This CDR3 has 12 residues. With 6 bases removed from V and 5 bases from J, the gap between germline ends came to 10 bases. The CDR3 bases are TGTGCCAGCAGCTTCATGGGGACTGAAGCTTTCTTT. The encoded protein is CASSFMGTEAFF.

A word on this clonotype: A much larger clone is a single base away; this may be a read error. This chain joins TRBV11-2 and TRBJ1-4; D unresolved. The V end was cut by 2 bases, the J end by 10 bases, with 14 bases between. The germline V gene encodes CDR1 SGHAT and CDR2 FQNNGV. The CDR3 contains 14 residues. The CDR3 reads CASSLNPEGPKLFF. The CDR3 DNA sequence: TGTGCCAGCAGCTTAAACCCAGAGGGTCCAAAACTGTTTTTT. Full variable domain (outside the CDR3, taken from reference TRBV11-2 and TRBJ1-4): EAGVAQSPRYKIIEKRQSVAFWCNPISGHATLYWYQQILGQGPKLLIQFQNNGVVDDSQLPKDRFSAERLKGVDSTLKIQPAKLEDSAVYLCASSLNPEGPKLFFGSGTQLSVL.

This clonotype was picked up a small number of times. This chain joins TRBV20-1 and TRBJ2-1, with 9 bases matching TRBD2. Germline V lookup: CDR1 DFQATT, CDR2 SNEGSKA (reference sequence). The CDR3 length is 14 residues. V shed 8 bases and J 3 bases; nucleotides not matched to a gene: 8. In nucleotides, the CDR3 is TGCAGTCTGGATAGCGGGGGAATCTACAATGAGCAGTTCTTC. Amino acids: CSLDSGGIYNEQFF.

This sequence joins TRBV20-1 and TRBJ2-5; 7 bases align to TRBD1. CDR3 size: 14 residues. Trimming took 6 bases from V and 2 from J; bases not matched to a gene: 9. Germline-derived CDR1 and CDR2 are DFQATT and SNEGSKA (reference sequence). The CDR3 sequence: CSAGRAGGQETQYF. Here the CDR3 DNA reads TGCAGTGCCGGCCGGGCAGGGGGACAAGAGACCCAGTACTTC.

A single count supports this clonotype. A clone one base away is much larger, so this may be a read error. The chain recombines TRBV10-3 with TRBJ2-1; D is possibly TRBD2 (7 bases). The CDR3 covers 13 residues. The germline CDR1 and CDR2 sequences are ENHRY and SYGVKD. The CDR3 DNA reads TGTACCATCAGTGAGTCGGGGGGCGATGAGCAGTTCTTC. This translates into CTISESGGDEQFF.

This clonotype was recorded many times. The chain is built from TRBV7-2 and TRBJ1-2; possible D gene TRBD1, 5 bases. In germline, CDR1 is SGHTA, CDR2 FQGNSA. This CDR3 has 15 residues. Trimming took 0 bases from V and 4 from J, leaving 12 bases between them. Here the CDR3 reads CASSLAPGTGYGYTF. In DNA, the CDR3 is TGTGCCAGCAGCTTAGCGCCTGGGACGGGCTATGGCTACACCTTC.

A few counts support this clonotype. The rearrangement links TRBV4-1 to TRBJ2-5; tentatively, D is TRBD1 (5 bases). V was clipped by 4 bases and J by 2 bases, with 14 bases between them. The CDR3 is 15 amino acids. Germline lookup yields CDR1 MGHRA and CDR2 YSYEKL. CDR3 coding DNA: TGCGCCAGCAGCCCGACCTCGACAGTACAAGAGACCCAGTACTTC. It is translated as CASSPTSTVQETQYF.

This clonotype was counted a single time. This chain connects TRBV28 to TRBJ1-4; no clear D. The ends were cut back, 2 bases at V and 0 bases at J, with 16 bases in the middle. The CDR3 runs 18 residues. Looked up from germline, CDR1 is MDHEN and CDR2 is SYDVKM. The CDR3, as DNA: TGTGCCAGCAGTTTACCGGGAATCCAATTTGCAACTAATGAAAAACTGTTTTTT. Protein product: CASSLPGIQFATNEKLFF. The entire variable domain, with the rest obtained from reference TRBV28 and TRBJ1-4, is as follows: DVKVTQSSRYLVKRTGEKVFLECVQDMDHENMFWYRQDPGLGLRLIYFSYDVKMKEKGDIPEGYSVSREKKERFSLILESASTNQTSMYLCASSLPGIQFATNEKLFFGSGTQLSVL.

About this clonotype itself: Being one base from a much bigger clone, this may be a read error. The rearrangement links TRBV29-1 to TRBJ2-7; TRBD2 might be the D (5 bases). Germline values: CDR1 SQVTM, CDR2 ANQGSEA. The V and J ends lost 5 bases and 3 bases respectively, with 17 bases between them. This CDR3 is 14 amino acids long. This CDR3 reads CSVIQSEGYYEQYF. Here the CDR3 DNA reads TGCAGCGTTATTCAAAGTGAGGGATACTACGAGCAGTACTTC.

This clonotype has only a few counts. The V gene is TRBV20-1, the J gene TRBJ2-1; 9 bases map to TRBD2. CDR3 length: 15 residues. The germline gives CDR1 DFQATT, CDR2 SNEGSKA (reference sequence). J lost 7 bases, V lost 6 bases, and 13 bases had no gene match. For the CDR3, the DNA is TGCAGTGCCCTGACCGGGACTAGCTTCGGTAATGAGCAGTTCTTC. It encodes CSALTGTSFGNEQFF.

This clonotype was detected only a few times. The chain uses TRBV6-5 and TRBJ2-5; 14 nucleotides match TRBD2. Looked up from germline, CDR1 is MNHEY and CDR2 is SVGAGI. The CDR3 loop spans 16 amino acids. Losses at the gene ends were 5 bases for V and 5 bases for J; bases not matched to a gene: 7. The CDR3 loop is CASSPGTSGGKETQYF. CDR3 nucleotides: TGTGCCAGCAGTCCCGGGACTAGCGGGGGAAAGGAGACCCAGTACTTC.

Notes on this clonotype: Sequence at one end of the junction differs from germline and may be a read error. The J gene is TRBJ1-4, the V gene TRBV27; the match to TRBD1 covers 9 bases. The CDR3 has 15 amino acids. Germline V gene lookup returns CDR1 MNHEY and CDR2 SMNVEV (reference sequence). CDR3 amino acids: CASSLAGTGSERLFF. CDR3 sequence (DNA): TGTGCCAGCAGTTTAGCCGGGACAGGGAGTGAAAGACTGTTTTTT.

Only a few counts were recorded for this clonotype. This chain uses TRBV20-1 with TRBJ2-6, with unresolved D. Germline V gives CDR1 DFQATT, CDR2 SNEGSKA (reference sequence). The CDR3 loop spans 14 amino acids. V was cut by 3 bases and J by 2 bases, with 8 bases left in between. The CDR3 loop reads CSASSATGANVLTF. CDR3 nucleotide sequence: TGCAGTGCTAGTTCGGCAACTGGGGCCAACGTCCTGACTTTC.

The chain joins TRBV4-3 to TRBJ1-2; no reliable D call. The CDR3 sequence is 15 residues long. Looked up from germline, CDR1 is LGHNA and CDR2 is YSLEER. V was cut by 0 bases and J by 1 base, with 9 bases left in between. The CDR3 region is CASSQDLRLNYGYTF. The CDR3 nucleotides are TGCGCCAGCAGCCAAGATCTAAGACTTAACTATGGCTACACCTTC.

This clonotype was observed a handful of times. This chain joins TRBV7-2 and TRBJ2-1, with TRBD2 matching over 9 bases. V lost 1 base and J lost 6; bases outside the gene matches: 4. The length of the CDR3 is 15 residues. The germline V gene encodes CDR1 SGHTA and CDR2 FQGNSA. The CDR3 sequence: CASSLERGARNEQFF. CDR3 bases: TGTGCCAGCAGCTTAGAGCGGGGGGCACGCAATGAGCAGTTCTTC.

The genes are TRBV21-1 and TRBJ1-5. TRBV21-1 is assigned pseudogene status. The CDR3 spans 12 residues. The CDR3 sequence is CASSSRRQPQHF. The DNA of the CDR3 is TGTGCCAGCAGCTCGCGTAGGCAGCCCCAGCATTTT.

V and J are TRBV9 and TRBJ2-2; a weak D match, TRBD1 (7 bases). Looked up from germline, CDR1 is SGDLS and CDR2 is YYNGEE. Trimming removed 4 bases at V and 7 bases at J, with 14 bases between. The CDR3 extends over 14 amino acids. DNA of the CDR3: TGTGCCAGCAGCCAGGGGGGCCTTGGCGGGGAGCTGTTTTTT. Translated, it gives CASSQGGLGGELFF.